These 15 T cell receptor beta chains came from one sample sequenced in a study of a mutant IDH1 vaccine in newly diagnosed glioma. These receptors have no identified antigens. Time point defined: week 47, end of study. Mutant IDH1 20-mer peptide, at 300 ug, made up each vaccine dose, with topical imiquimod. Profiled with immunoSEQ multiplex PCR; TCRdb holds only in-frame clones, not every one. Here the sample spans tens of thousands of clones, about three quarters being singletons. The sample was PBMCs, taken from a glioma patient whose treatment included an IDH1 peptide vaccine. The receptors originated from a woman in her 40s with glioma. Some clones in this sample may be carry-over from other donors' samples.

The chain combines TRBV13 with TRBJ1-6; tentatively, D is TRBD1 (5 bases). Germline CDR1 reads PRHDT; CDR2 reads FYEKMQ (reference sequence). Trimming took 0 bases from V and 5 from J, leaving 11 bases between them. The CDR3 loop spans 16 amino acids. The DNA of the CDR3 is TGTGCCAGCAGCTTAGGTGGCAGGGAGGATAATTCACCCCTCCACTTT. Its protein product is CASSLGGREDNSPLHF.

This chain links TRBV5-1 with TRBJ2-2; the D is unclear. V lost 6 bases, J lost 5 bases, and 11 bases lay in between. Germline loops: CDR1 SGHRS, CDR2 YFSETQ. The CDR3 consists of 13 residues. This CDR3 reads CASNLGRTGELFF. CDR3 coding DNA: TGCGCCAGCAACCTAGGGCGTACCGGGGAGCTGTTTTTT.

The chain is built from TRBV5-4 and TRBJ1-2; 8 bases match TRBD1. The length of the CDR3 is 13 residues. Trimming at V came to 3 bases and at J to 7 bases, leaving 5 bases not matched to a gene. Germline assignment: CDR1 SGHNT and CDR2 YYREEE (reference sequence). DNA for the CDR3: TGTGCCAGCAGCTCACCAGACAGGGGTGGCTACACCTTC. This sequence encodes CASSSPDRGGYTF.

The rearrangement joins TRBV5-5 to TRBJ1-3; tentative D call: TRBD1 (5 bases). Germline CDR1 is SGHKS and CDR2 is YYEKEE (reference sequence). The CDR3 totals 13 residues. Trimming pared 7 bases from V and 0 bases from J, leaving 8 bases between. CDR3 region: CASGDSSGNTIYF. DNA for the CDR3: TGTGCCAGCGGAGACAGCTCTGGAAACACCATATATTTT. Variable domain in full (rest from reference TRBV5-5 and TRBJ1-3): DAGVTQSPTHLIKTRGQQVTLRCSPISGHKSVSWYQQVLGQGPQFIFQYYEKEERGRGNFPDRFSARQFPNYSSELNVNALLLGDSALYLCASGDSSGNTIYFGEGSWLTVV.

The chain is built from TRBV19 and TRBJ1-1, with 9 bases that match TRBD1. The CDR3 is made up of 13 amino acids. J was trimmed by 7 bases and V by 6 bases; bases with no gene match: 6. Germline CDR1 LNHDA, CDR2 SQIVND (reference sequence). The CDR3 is CASRDRGPLEAFF. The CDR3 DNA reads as TGTGCCAGTAGGGACAGGGGCCCCCTTGAAGCTTTCTTT.

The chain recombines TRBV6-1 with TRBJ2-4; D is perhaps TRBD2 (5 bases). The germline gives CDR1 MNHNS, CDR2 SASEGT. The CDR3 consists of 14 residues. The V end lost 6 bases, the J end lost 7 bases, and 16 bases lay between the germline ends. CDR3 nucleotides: TGTGCCAGCAGCCCCCGGGGTGGGGATAACATTCAGTACTTC. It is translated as CASSPRGGDNIQYF.

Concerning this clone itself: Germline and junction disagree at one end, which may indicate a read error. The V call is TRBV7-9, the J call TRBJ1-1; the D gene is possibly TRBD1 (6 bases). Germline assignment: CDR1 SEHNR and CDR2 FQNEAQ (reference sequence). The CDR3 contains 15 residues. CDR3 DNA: TGTGCCAGCAGATTAGGGGACCCCGGGGGCCCTGAAGCTTTCTTT. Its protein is CASRLGDPGGPEAFF.

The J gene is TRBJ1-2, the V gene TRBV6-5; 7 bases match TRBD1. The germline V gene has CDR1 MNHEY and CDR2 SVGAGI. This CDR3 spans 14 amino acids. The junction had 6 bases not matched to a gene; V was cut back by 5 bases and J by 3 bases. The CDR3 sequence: CASSDREVDYGYTF. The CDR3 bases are TGTGCCAGCAGTGACAGGGAAGTGGACTATGGCTACACCTTC.

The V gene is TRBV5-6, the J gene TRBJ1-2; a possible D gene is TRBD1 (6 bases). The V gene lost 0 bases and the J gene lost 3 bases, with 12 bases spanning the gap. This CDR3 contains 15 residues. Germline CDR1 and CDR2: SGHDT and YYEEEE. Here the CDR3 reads CASSLAGNRDYGYTF. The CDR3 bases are TGTGCCAGCAGCTTGGCCGGGAACAGGGACTATGGCTACACCTTC.

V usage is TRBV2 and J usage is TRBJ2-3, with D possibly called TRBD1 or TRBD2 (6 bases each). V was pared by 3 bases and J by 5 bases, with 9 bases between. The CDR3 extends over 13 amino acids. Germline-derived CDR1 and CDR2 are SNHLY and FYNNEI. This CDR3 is CASSEEGEDTQYF. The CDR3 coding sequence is TGTGCCAGCAGTGAGGAGGGGGAAGATACGCAGTATTTT.

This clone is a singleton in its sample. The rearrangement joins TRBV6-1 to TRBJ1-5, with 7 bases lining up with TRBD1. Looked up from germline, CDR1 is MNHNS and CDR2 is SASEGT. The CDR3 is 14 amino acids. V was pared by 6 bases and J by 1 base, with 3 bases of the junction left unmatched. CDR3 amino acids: CASRHRGSNQPQHF. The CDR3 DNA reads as TGTGCCAGCAGGCACAGGGGAAGCAATCAGCCCCAGCATTTT.

Here the CDR3 reads CASGVGRGGTDTQYF. In DNA form, the CDR3 reads TGCGCCAGCGGCGTGGGGCGGGGGGGCACAGATACGCAGTATTTT. The chain joins TRBV5-1 to TRBJ2-3; 8 bases are shared with TRBD2. Germline V lookup: CDR1 SGHRS, CDR2 YFSETQ. Trimming at V came to 7 bases and at J to 1 base, leaving 8 bases not matched to a gene. This CDR3 is built from 15 residues.

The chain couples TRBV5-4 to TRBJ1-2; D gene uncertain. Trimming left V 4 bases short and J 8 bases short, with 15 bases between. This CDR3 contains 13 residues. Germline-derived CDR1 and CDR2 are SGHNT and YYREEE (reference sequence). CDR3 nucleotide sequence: TGTGCCAGCAGCGCGGGCCTCTCGGGGGGCTACACCTTC. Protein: CASSAGLSGGYTF.

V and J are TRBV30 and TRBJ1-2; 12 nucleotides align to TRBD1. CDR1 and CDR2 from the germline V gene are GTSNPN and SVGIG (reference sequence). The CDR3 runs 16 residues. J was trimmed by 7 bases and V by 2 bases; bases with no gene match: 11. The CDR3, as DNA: TGTGCCTGGAGTCCCCTAAAGGGACAGGGGGCGCTTGGCTACACCTTC. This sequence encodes CAWSPLKGQGALGYTF.

The CDR3 is CASSPEGQMNTGELFF. The CDR3, as DNA: TGTGCCAGCTCACCAGAGGGACAGATGAACACCGGGGAGCTGTTTTTT. The chain employs TRBV18 and TRBJ2-2, with 7 nucleotides matching TRBD1. The CDR3 runs 16 residues. Germline assignment: CDR1 KGHSH and CDR2 LQKENI. After removal of 2 bases from V and 1 base from J, the junction contained 4 bases not matched to a gene.